This TCR beta chain was captured by sequencing in a study of cytotoxic CD8 clonotypes in ibrutinib-treated CLL. Study context: For this cohort, patients were about a dozen relapsed/refractory and under 16 treatment-naive, while 17 were IGHV unmutated.

The V and J ends lost 7 bases and 4 bases respectively, with 17 bases between them. CDR3 length: 14 residues. Germline CDR1 is MNHNY and CDR2 is SVGAGI (reference sequence). TCRdb's table, derived via immunoSEQ multiplex PCR, lists solely in-frame clones and lacks some. Altogether approximately 12,000 clones are present, approximately 65% being singletons, with the ten largest covering about 25%. The clonotype was recovered from a human donor with chronic lymphocytic leukemia. The specimen was PBMCs, collected before ibrutinib treatment. The chain couples TRBV6-6 to TRBJ2-7; no firm D call. Written as DNA, the CDR3 is TGTGCCAGCATCCCCTCTCCCCCCAATTACGAGCAGTACTTC. This gives the protein CASIPSPPNYEQYF.